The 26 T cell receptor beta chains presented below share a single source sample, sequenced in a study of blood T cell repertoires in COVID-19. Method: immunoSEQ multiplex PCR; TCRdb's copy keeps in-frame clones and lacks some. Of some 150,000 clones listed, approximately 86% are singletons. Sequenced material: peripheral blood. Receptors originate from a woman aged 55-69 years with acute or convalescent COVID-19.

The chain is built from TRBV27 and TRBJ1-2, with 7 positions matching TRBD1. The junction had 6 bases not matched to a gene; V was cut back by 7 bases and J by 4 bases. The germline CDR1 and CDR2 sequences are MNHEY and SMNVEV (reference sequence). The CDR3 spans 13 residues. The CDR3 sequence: CASKADRSYGYTF. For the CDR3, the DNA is TGTGCCAGCAAGGCGGACAGGAGCTATGGCTACACCTTC.

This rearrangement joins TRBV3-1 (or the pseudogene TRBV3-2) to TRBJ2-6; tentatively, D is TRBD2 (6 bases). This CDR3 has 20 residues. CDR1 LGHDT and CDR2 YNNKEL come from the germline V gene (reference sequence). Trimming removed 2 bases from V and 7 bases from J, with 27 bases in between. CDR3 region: CASSQTPRDSYPKRANVLTF. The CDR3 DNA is TGTGCCAGCAGCCAAACTCCTAGGGACTCATACCCTAAGAGAGCCAACGTCCTGACTTTC.

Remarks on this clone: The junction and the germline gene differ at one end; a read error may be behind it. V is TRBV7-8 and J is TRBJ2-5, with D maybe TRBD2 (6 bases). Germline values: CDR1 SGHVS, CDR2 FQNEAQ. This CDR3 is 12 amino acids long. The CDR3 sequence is CASSLGGETPNF. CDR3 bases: TGTGCCAGCAGCTTAGGCGGGGAGACGCCCAACTTC.

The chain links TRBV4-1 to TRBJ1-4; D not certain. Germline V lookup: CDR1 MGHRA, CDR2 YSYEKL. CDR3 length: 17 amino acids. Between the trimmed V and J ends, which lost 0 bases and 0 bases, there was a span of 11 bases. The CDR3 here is CASSQEGVSPTNEKLFF. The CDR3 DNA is TGCGCCAGCAGCCAAGAGGGCGTTTCCCCAACTAATGAAAAACTGTTTTTT.

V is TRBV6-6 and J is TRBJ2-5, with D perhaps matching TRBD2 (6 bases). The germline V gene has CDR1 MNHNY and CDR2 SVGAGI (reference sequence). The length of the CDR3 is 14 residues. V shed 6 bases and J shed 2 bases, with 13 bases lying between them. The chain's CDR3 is CASRDSGSQETQYF. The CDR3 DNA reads TGTGCCAGCAGAGATAGCGGATCTCAAGAGACCCAGTACTTC.

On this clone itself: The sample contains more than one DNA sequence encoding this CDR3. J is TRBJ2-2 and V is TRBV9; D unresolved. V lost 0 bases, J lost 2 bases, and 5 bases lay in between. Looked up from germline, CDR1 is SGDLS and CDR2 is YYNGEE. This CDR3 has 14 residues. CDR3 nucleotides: TGTGCCAGCAGCGTAGCTGTCAACACCGGGGAGCTGTTTTTT. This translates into CASSVAVNTGELFF.

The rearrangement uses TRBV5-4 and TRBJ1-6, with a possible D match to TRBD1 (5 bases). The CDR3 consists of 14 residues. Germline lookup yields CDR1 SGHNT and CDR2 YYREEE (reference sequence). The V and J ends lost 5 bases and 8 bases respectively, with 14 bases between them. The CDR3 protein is CASSTQGIDSPLHF. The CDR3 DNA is TGTGCCAGCAGTACGCAGGGTATAGATTCACCCCTCCACTTT.

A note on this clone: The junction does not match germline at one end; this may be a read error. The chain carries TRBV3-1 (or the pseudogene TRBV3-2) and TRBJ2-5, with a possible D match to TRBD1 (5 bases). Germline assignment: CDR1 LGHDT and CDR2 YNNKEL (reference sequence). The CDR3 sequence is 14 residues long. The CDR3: CVSSQELQEETQYF. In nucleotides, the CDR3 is TGTGTCAGCAGCCAAGAGTTACAGGAAGAGACCCAGTACTTC.

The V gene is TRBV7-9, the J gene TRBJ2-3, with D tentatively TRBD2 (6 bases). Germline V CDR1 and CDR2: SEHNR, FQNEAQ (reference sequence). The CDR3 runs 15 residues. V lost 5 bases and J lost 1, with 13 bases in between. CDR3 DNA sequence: TGTGCCAGCAGCGATTGGGGCGGGGGCACAGATACGCAGTATTTT. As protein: CASSDWGGGTDTQYF.

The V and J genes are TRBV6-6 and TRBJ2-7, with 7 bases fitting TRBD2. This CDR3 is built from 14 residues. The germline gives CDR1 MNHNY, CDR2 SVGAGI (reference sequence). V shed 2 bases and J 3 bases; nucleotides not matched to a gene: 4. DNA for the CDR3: TGTGCCAGCAGTTACCCGGGGGGAGGCTACGAGCAGTACTTC. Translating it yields CASSYPGGGYEQYF.

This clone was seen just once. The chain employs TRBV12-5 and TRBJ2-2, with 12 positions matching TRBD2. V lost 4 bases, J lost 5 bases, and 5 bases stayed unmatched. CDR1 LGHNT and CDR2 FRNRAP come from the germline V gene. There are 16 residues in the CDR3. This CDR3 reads CASGSSGGAGTGELFF. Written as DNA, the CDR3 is TGTGCTAGTGGTTCTAGCGGGGGGGCTGGGACCGGGGAGCTGTTTTTT.

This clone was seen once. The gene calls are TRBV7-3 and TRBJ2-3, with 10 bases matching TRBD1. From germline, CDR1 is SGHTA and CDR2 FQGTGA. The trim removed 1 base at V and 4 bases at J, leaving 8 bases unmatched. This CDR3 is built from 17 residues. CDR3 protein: CASSLMSRGTGADTQYF. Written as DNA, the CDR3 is TGTGCCAGCAGCTTAATGAGCCGCGGGACAGGGGCAGATACGCAGTATTTT. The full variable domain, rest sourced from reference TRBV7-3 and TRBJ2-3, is GAGVSQTPSNKVTEKGKYVELRCDPISGHTALYWYRQSLGQGPEFLIYFQGTGAADDSGLPNDRFFAVRPEGSVSTLKIQRTERGDSAVYLCASSLMSRGTGADTQYFGPGTRLTVL.

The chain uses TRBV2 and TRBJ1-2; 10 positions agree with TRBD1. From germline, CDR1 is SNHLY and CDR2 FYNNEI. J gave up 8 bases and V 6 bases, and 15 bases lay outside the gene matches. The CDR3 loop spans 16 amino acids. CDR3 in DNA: TGTGCCAGCAGCCGAAGCGCTTTGGGACAGGGGCGCGGCTACACCTTC. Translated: CASSRSALGQGRGYTF.

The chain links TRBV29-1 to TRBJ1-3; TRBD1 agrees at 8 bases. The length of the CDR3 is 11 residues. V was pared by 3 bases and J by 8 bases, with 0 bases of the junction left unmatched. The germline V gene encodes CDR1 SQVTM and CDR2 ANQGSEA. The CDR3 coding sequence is TGCAGCGTTGACAGGGGGCACACCATATATTTT. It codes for CSVDRGHTIYF. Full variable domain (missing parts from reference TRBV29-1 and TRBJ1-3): SAVISQKPSRDICQRGTSLTIQCQVDSQVTMMFWYRQQPGQSLTLIATANQGSEATYESGFVIDKFPISRPNLTFSTLTVSNMSPEDSSIYLCSVDRGHTIYFGEGSWLTVV.

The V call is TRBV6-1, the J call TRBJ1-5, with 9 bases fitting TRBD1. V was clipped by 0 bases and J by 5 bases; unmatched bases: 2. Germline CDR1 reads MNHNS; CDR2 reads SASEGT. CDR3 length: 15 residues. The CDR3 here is CASSEAGQGHQPQHF. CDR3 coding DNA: TGTGCCAGCAGTGAAGCCGGACAGGGGCATCAGCCCCAGCATTTT.

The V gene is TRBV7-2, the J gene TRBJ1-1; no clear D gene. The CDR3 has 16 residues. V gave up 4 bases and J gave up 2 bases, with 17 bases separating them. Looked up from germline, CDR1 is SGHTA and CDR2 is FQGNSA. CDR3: CASSSFQTAGNTEAFF. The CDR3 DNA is TGTGCCAGCAGCTCCTTTCAAACGGCAGGAAACACTGAAGCTTTCTTT.

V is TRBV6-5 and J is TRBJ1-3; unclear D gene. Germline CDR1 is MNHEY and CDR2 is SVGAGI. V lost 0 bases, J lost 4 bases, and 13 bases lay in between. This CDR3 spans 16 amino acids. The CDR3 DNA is TGTGCCAGCAGTTACTCCGGCCGCCCAGCGGGAAACACCATATATTTT. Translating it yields CASSYSGRPAGNTIYF.

CDR3 residues: CASTSGGATGELFF. The CDR3 DNA sequence: TGTGCCAGTACCTCGGGGGGGGCCACCGGGGAGCTGTTTTTT. This chain uses TRBV28 with TRBJ2-2; the match to TRBD2 covers 8 bases. Per the germline V gene, CDR1 is MDHEN and CDR2 is SYDVKM. With V trimmed by 9 bases and J by 4 bases, 7 bases remained unmatched. This CDR3 is 14 amino acids long. The whole variable domain, filled in from reference TRBV28 and TRBJ2-2, reads DVKVTQSSRYLVKRTGEKVFLECVQDMDHENMFWYRQDPGLGLRLIYFSYDVKMKEKGDIPEGYSVSREKKERFSLILESASTNQTSMYLCASTSGGATGELFFGEGSRLTVL.

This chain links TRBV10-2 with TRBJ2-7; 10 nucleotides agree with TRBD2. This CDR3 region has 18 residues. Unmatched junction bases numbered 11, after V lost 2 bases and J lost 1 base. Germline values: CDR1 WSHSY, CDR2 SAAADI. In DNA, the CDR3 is TGCGCCAGCAGTGAGGCTCTAGCGGGGGTGGGATTATCCTACGAGCAGTACTTC. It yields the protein CASSEALAGVGLSYEQYF.

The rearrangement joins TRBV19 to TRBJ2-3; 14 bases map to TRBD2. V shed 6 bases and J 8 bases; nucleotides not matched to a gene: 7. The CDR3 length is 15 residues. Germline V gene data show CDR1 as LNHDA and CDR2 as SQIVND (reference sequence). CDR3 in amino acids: CASSPGLAGAGTQYF. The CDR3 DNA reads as TGTGCCAGTAGCCCGGGACTAGCGGGGGCGGGTACGCAGTATTTT.

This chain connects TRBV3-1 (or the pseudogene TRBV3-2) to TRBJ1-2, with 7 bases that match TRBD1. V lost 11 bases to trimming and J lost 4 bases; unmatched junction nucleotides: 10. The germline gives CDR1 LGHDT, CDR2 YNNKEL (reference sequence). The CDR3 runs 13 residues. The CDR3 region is CASTVRGFYGYTF. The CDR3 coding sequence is TGTGCCTCAACGGTCAGGGGGTTCTATGGCTACACCTTC.

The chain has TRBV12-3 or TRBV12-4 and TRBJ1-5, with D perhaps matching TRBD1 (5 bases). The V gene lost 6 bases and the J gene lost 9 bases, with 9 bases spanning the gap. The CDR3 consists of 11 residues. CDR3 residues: CASRRRGPQHF. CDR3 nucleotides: TGTGCCAGCAGACGGAGGGGGCCCCAGCATTTT.

The CDR3 loop reads CASSPQGGGYYGQYF. For the CDR3, the DNA is TGTGCCAGCAGCCCCCAAGGCGGGGGCTACTACGGCCAGTACTTC. The genes are TRBV7-9 and TRBJ2-7, with D perhaps TRBD2 (7 bases). This CDR3 comprises 15 residues. V lost 5 bases and J 10 bases, leaving 24 bases between the germline ends. CDR1 SEHNR and CDR2 FQNEAQ come from the germline V gene (reference sequence).

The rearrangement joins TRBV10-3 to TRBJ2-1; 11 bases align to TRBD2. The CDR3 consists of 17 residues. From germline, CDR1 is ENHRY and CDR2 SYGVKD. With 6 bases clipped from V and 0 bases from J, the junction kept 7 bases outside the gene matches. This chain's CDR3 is CAIRPSGGPSSYNEQFF. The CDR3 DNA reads TGTGCCATCAGGCCTAGCGGGGGGCCGAGCTCCTACAATGAGCAGTTCTTC.

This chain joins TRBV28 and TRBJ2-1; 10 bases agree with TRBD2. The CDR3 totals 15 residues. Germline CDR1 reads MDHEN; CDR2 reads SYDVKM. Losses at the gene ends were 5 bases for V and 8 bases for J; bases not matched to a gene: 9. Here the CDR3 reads CASSPQSGGADEQFF. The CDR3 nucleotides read TGTGCCAGCAGTCCCCAGAGCGGGGGGGCGGATGAGCAGTTCTTC.

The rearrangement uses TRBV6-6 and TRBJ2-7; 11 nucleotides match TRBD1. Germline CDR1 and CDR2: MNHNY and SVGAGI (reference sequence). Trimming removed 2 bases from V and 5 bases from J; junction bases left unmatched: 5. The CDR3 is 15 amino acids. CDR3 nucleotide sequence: TGTGCCAGCAGTTACGGCGGGACAGGGGGTGACGAGCAGTACTTC. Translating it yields CASSYGGTGGDEQYF.